This T cell receptor (beta chain) was identified in a study of beta chain features in type 1 diabetes. The V end lost 4 bases, the J end lost 4 bases, and 12 bases lay between the germline ends. Germline values: CDR1 SGHNT, CDR2 YYREEE (reference sequence). The CDR3 extends over 14 amino acids. Expressed TCRB transcripts were sequenced because the entire RNA isolate underwent reverse transcription. Profiled with immunoSEQ multiplex PCR; TCRdb holds only in-frame clones, not every one. Here the sample spans 500,000 to 700,000 clones, about a sixth being singletons. This TCR derives from a young man in good health. The chain combines TRBV5-4 with TRBJ2-1; D uncertain. Sequences were obtained from naive CD4+ T cells from blood. The CDR3 DNA sequence: TGTGCCAGCAGCGGGGTAGGGAAGTACAATGAGCAGTTCTTC. This codes for CASSGVGKYNEQFF. The full variable domain, with the rest looked up from reference TRBV5-4 and TRBJ2-1, is ETGVTQSPTHLIKTRGQQVTLRCSSQSGHNTVSWYQQALGQGPQFIFQYYREEENGRGNFPPRFSGLQFPNYSSELNVNALELDDSALYLCASSGVGKYNEQFFGPGTRLTVL.